These 31 T cell receptor beta chains share one sample of origin, sequenced in a study of T-cell memory formation after mild COVID-19. Using its own MiXCR run on the 5' RACE reads, TCRdb lists one record per CDR3 protein. The table shows about 210,000 distinct CDR3 sequences, with around 25% occurring only once. The material sequenced was PBMCs or a T cell subset sorted from them (not recorded which). The receptors here all came from an adult woman who had mild COVID-19 (a few samples of this study predate the infection). Cell type and time point are not known.

A few counts support this clonotype. DNA for the CDR3: TGCAGTACGAAAACTAGCGGGAGGGAGTACTTC. This encodes CSTKTSGREYF. The V gene is TRBV20-1, the J gene TRBJ2-7; the match to TRBD2 covers 13 bases. With 8 bases clipped from V and 11 bases from J, the junction kept 6 bases outside the gene matches. This CDR3 has 11 amino acids. Germline V gene data show CDR1 as DFQATT and CDR2 as SNEGSKA (reference sequence).

This clonotype was detected a few times. The rearrangement links TRBV7-3 to TRBJ2-5; D is unresolved. The germline V gene has CDR1 SGHTA and CDR2 FQGTGA. This CDR3 has 9 residues. V was cut by 6 bases and J by 8 bases, with 4 bases left in between. In DNA form, the CDR3 reads TGTGCCAGCAGTAGAACCCAGTACTTC. This gives the protein CASSRTQYF.

The genes are TRBV25-1 and TRBJ1-1; tentative D call: TRBD1 (5 bases). The CDR3 has 12 residues. Trimming took 2 bases from V and 6 from J, leaving 7 bases between them. Germline CDR1 is MGHDK and CDR2 is SYGVNS. The DNA for the CDR3 is TGTGCCAGCAGTGAAGTGGGGGCTGAAGCTTTCTTT. It yields the protein CASSEVGAEAFF. The full variable domain, completed using reference TRBV25-1 and TRBJ1-1, is EADIYQTPRYLVIGTGKKITLECSQTMGHDKMYWYQQDPGMELHLIHYSYGVNSTEKGDLSSESTVSRIRTEHFPLTLESARPSHTSQYLCASSEVGAEAFFGQGTRLTVV.

V gene TRBV4-3 combines with J gene TRBJ2-3; TRBD2 matches at 7 bases. Germline V gene sequence: CDR1 LGHNA, CDR2 YSLEER. Trimming removed 6 bases from V and 6 bases from J; junction bases left unmatched: 9. The CDR3 loop spans 14 amino acids. CDR3 sequence: CASSSPGGEDTQYF. The CDR3 DNA reads TGCGCCAGCAGTTCACCGGGGGGTGAGGATACGCAGTATTTT.

The rearrangement links TRBV4-1 to TRBJ1-2; 7 positions agree with TRBD1. This CDR3 is 14 amino acids long. V trimming: 3 bases; J trimming: 3 bases; junction bases outside the gene matches: 4. From germline, CDR1 is MGHRA and CDR2 YSYEKL. CDR3 region: CASSHTGVDYGYTF. The CDR3 region has the DNA TGCGCCAGCAGCCATACAGGGGTAGACTATGGCTACACCTTC.

The chain employs TRBV20-1 and TRBJ2-7; D assignment may be TRBD1 or TRBD2 (7 bases each). Germline values: CDR1 DFQATT, CDR2 SNEGSKA (reference sequence). This CDR3 comprises 15 residues. The V end was cut by 6 bases, the J end by 7 bases, with 25 bases between. CDR3 region: CSAVRQGIYGGEQYF. The CDR3 DNA reads TGCAGTGCCGTACGACAGGGCATCTACGGGGGGGAGCAGTACTTC.

This clonotype was counted a few times. V and J are TRBV4-2 and TRBJ1-2; D is unresolved. V was shortened by 0 bases and J by 9 bases, with 8 bases between the two germline ends. Germline V gene data show CDR1 as LGHNA and CDR2 as YNFKEQ. CDR3 size: 12 residues. The CDR3 coding sequence is TGTGCCAGCAGCCAAGACAGAGGGAGCTACACCTTC. This translates into CASSQDRGSYTF.

J is TRBJ2-5 and V is TRBV14; D is undetermined. Trimming removed 2 bases from V and 5 bases from J, with 12 bases in between. The germline gives CDR1 SGHDN, CDR2 FVKESK. The CDR3 has 14 amino acids. The CDR3 sequence is CASSQLQLRETQYF. Here the CDR3 DNA reads TGTGCCAGCAGCCAACTACAACTAAGGGAGACCCAGTACTTC.

This clonotype has just a few counts. V and J are TRBV10-3 and TRBJ2-7; 13 bases are a match to TRBD2. The CDR3 spans 16 residues. Germline CDR1 and CDR2: ENHRY and SYGVKD. J was trimmed by 5 bases and V by 3 bases; bases with no gene match: 7. In DNA, the CDR3 is TGTGCCATCAGTGACTCGACTAGCGGGAGGTCTAACGAGCAGTACTTC. This gives the protein CAISDSTSGRSNEQYF.

This clonotype was found a few times. The V gene is TRBV12-3 or TRBV12-4, the J gene TRBJ1-5; D not resolved. CDR3 length: 16 residues. V gave up 3 bases and J gave up 2 bases, with 14 bases separating them. CDR3 bases: TGTGCCAGCAGTTTTGTTTGGGGATTCGGCAATCAGCCCCAGCATTTT. It specifies CASSFVWGFGNQPQHF.

There are a few counts of this clonotype. The V call is TRBV7-6, the J call TRBJ1-1; TRBD1 matches 8 bases. CDR3 length equals 13 residues. CDR1 and CDR2 from the germline V gene are SGHVS and FNYEAQ. The J segment lost 11 bases and the V segment lost 5 bases, leaving 10 bases of the junction unmatched. For the CDR3, the DNA is TGTGCCAGCAGCCCTGGGGACAGGCCCTCGGCTTTCTTT. Its protein is CASSPGDRPSAFF.

This clonotype appeared once. V usage is TRBV29-1 and J usage is TRBJ2-5, with TRBD1 matching over 7 bases. This CDR3 has 13 amino acids. The V gene end was trimmed by 6 bases and the J gene end by 4 bases; junction bases not matched to a gene: 8. Per the germline V gene, CDR1 is SQVTM and CDR2 is ANQGSEA. CDR3: CSVDTTGPETQYF. CDR3 DNA sequence: TGCAGCGTAGATACGACAGGGCCAGAGACCCAGTACTTC. Based on the CDR3 plus reference TRBV29-1 and TRBJ2-5, the full variable domain is SAVISQKPSRDICQRGTSLTIQCQVDSQVTMMFWYRQQPGQSLTLIATANQGSEATYESGFVIDKFPISRPNLTFSTLTVSNMSPEDSSIYLCSVDTTGPETQYFGPGTRLLVL.

This chain connects TRBV20-1 to TRBJ2-7, with D tentatively TRBD1 or TRBD2 (5 bases each). CDR1 and CDR2 from the germline V gene are DFQATT and SNEGSKA (reference sequence). Trimming stripped 3 bases from V and 7 bases from J, with 13 bases between. The CDR3 loop spans 12 amino acids. The DNA for the CDR3 is TGCAGTGCTAGGGGGACGGCTGGAGAGCAGTACTTC. This translates into CSARGTAGEQYF.

The V and J genes are TRBV12-3 or TRBV12-4 and TRBJ2-5, with D unresolved. The length of the CDR3 is 13 residues. V lost 3 bases, J lost 0 bases, and 5 bases lay in between. CDR3: CASSFRHQETQYF. CDR3 coding DNA: TGTGCCAGCAGTTTTCGGCACCAAGAGACCCAGTACTTC.

This clonotype showed up just a few times. This chain joins TRBV12-3 or TRBV12-4 and TRBJ2-7, with D possibly being TRBD1 (7 bases). The CDR3 loop spans 16 amino acids. Trimming removed 1 base from V and 1 base from J, with 14 bases in between. The CDR3 sequence: CASSLGTGGTSYEQYF. In DNA form, the CDR3 reads TGTGCCAGCAGTTTAGGGACAGGCGGGACATCCTACGAGCAGTACTTC.

The table lists this clonotype with a few counts. The chain employs TRBV5-1 and TRBJ2-3, with a weak D call TRBD1 (5 bases). Germline V gene lookup returns CDR1 SGHRS and CDR2 YFSETQ. Trimming removed 2 bases at V and 3 bases at J, with 16 bases between. This CDR3 is 16 amino acids long. The CDR3 reads CASSLPQDYRTDTQYF. The CDR3 DNA reads as TGCGCCAGCAGCTTACCACAGGATTATAGGACAGATACGCAGTATTTT.

The chain employs TRBV7-6 and TRBJ2-7, with D perhaps TRBD1 (6 bases). Germline CDR1 SGHVS, CDR2 FNYEAQ. This CDR3 region has 15 residues. V lost 5 bases, J lost 5 bases, and 19 bases lay in between. The CDR3 bases are TGTGCCAGCAGCGCCCTACAGGGCCCTCGGAACGAGCAGTACTTC. Residues: CASSALQGPRNEQYF.

This clonotype was recorded a few times. V and J are TRBV7-9 and TRBJ2-7; D perhaps matches TRBD2 (6 bases). V was pared by 4 bases and J by 4 bases, with 14 bases between. The CDR3 extends over 14 amino acids. CDR1 and CDR2 (germline): SEHNR, FQNEAQ (reference sequence). CDR3 sequence (DNA): TGTGCCAGCAGCTCCCGGGACTCGCGGTACGAGCAGTACTTC. Amino acids: CASSSRDSRYEQYF.

The CDR3 nucleotides are TGTGCCAGCAGTGCGACTAGCGGGGAGTTTTACGAGCAGTACTTC. Amino acids: CASSATSGEFYEQYF. The J gene is TRBJ2-7, the V gene TRBV2, with 11 bases matching TRBD2. J was trimmed by 4 bases and V by 4 bases; bases with no gene match: 6. The CDR3 is 15 amino acids. CDR1 SNHLY and CDR2 FYNNEI come from the germline V gene.

This clonotype has a handful of counts. J is TRBJ1-2 and V is TRBV27; the match to TRBD1 covers 8 bases. Germline V lookup: CDR1 MNHEY, CDR2 SMNVEV (reference sequence). The CDR3 covers 16 residues. With V trimmed by 3 bases and J by 0 bases, 6 bases remained unmatched. As DNA, the CDR3 is TGTGCCAGCAGTTTCGGGACAGGAGTCCCTAACTATGGCTACACCTTC. Encoded protein: CASSFGTGVPNYGYTF.

J is TRBJ2-1 and V is TRBV20-1; 8 bases align to TRBD2. V was clipped by 5 bases and J by 9 bases; unmatched bases: 18. The CDR3 loop spans 16 amino acids. Germline CDR1 DFQATT, CDR2 SNEGSKA (reference sequence). The CDR3 here is CSAPVWREARGGEQFF. The CDR3 nucleotides read TGCAGTGCTCCCGTGTGGCGGGAGGCCCGAGGGGGTGAGCAGTTCTTC.

This clonotype came up a few times. The gene calls are TRBV20-1 and TRBJ1-2; D is unclear. The CDR3 contains 13 residues. V dropped 0 bases and J dropped 4 bases, with 9 bases sitting between them. CDR1 and CDR2 from the germline V gene are DFQATT and SNEGSKA (reference sequence). CDR3 DNA: TGCAGTGCTAGAGACAGGCACACCTATGGCTACACCTTC. This sequence encodes CSARDRHTYGYTF.

Comment on this clonotype: At one boundary the junction diverges from the germline segment, which might be a read error. J is TRBJ1-2 and V is TRBV20-1, with D possibly TRBD1 on 5 matching bases. CDR3 length: 14 residues. CDR1 and CDR2 from the germline V gene are DFQATT and SNEGSKA (reference sequence). The CDR3 loop reads CSAREGLPNYGYTF. CDR3 DNA: TGCAGTGCTCGAGAGGGACTGCCTAACTATGGCTACACCTTC.

The gene calls are TRBV11-2 and TRBJ2-7; TRBD1 or TRBD2 may be the D gene (7 bases each). This CDR3 is 15 amino acids long. The V gene's germline CDR1 is SGHAT and CDR2 FQNNGV. Trimming took 4 bases from V and 1 from J, leaving 14 bases between them. CDR3 region: CASSSAGQPSYEQYF. The DNA of the CDR3 is TGTGCCAGCAGCTCAGCGGGACAGCCTTCCTACGAGCAGTACTTC. Complete variable domain (other parts from reference TRBV11-2 and TRBJ2-7): EAGVAQSPRYKIIEKRQSVAFWCNPISGHATLYWYQQILGQGPKLLIQFQNNGVVDDSQLPKDRFSAERLKGVDSTLKIQPAKLEDSAVYLCASSSAGQPSYEQYFGPGTRLTVT.

The genes are TRBV6-1 and TRBJ1-5; TRBD1 agrees at 8 bases. The germline V gene encodes CDR1 MNHNS and CDR2 SASEGT. V dropped 6 bases and J dropped 0; count of bases not matched to a gene: 4. The CDR3 extends over 15 amino acids. This chain's CDR3 is CASRGQGNSNQPQHF. The CDR3 DNA is TGTGCCAGCAGAGGACAGGGTAATAGCAATCAGCCCCAGCATTTT.

This clonotype came up a few times. V usage is TRBV11-3 and J usage is TRBJ1-2, with a tentative D call TRBD1 (6 bases). V dropped 5 bases and J dropped 4 bases, with 17 bases sitting between them. This CDR3 comprises 15 residues. Looked up from germline, CDR1 is SGHNT and CDR2 is YENEEA. CDR3 sequence reads: CASSPRGGEGYGYTF. The CDR3 DNA is TGTGCCAGCAGCCCAAGGGGGGGAGAAGGCTATGGCTACACCTTC.

The J gene is TRBJ1-1, the V gene TRBV27; no clear D gene. Germline V CDR1 and CDR2: MNHEY, SMNVEV (reference sequence). This CDR3 is 13 amino acids long. Trimming removed 4 bases at V and 10 bases at J, with 16 bases between. The CDR3 protein is CASSSRLAGVAFF. The CDR3 DNA sequence: TGTGCCAGCAGTTCCCGCCTCGCCGGAGTAGCTTTCTTT.

There are a few counts of this clonotype. The V and J genes are TRBV9 and TRBJ2-7, with 7 bases fitting TRBD1. CDR1 and CDR2 from the germline V gene are SGDLS and YYNGEE. The CDR3 is made up of 15 amino acids. J gave up 6 bases and V 4 bases, and 13 bases lay outside the gene matches. CDR3 coding DNA: TGTGCCAGCAGCCCCGGGACAGTGTCTATGAGCGAGCAGTACTTC. Its translation: CASSPGTVSMSEQYF.

This clonotype has a handful of counts. The chain employs TRBV18 and TRBJ2-7; TRBD2 matches 8 bases. The CDR3 runs 13 residues. CDR1 and CDR2 from the germline V gene are KGHSH and LQKENI. The V and J ends lost 3 bases and 5 bases, in that order; junction bases with no gene match: 3. The chain's CDR3 is CASSPSGGDEQYF. The CDR3 nucleotides are TGTGCCAGCTCACCCTCGGGAGGGGACGAGCAGTACTTC.

The J gene is TRBJ2-3, the V gene TRBV5-8; D may be TRBD2 (5 bases). The CDR3 has 13 amino acids. The V gene lost 0 bases and the J gene lost 8 bases, with 10 bases spanning the gap. Germline CDR1 and CDR2: SGHTS and YDEGEE. This CDR3 is CASSLAERVTQYF. CDR3 DNA: TGTGCCAGCAGCTTGGCCGAGAGGGTTACGCAGTATTTT. Complete variable domain (other parts from reference TRBV5-8 and TRBJ2-3): EAGVTQSPTHLIKTRGQQATLRCSPISGHTSVYWYQQALGLGLQFLLWYDEGEERNRGNFPPRFSGRQFPNYSSELNVNALELEDSALYLCASSLAERVTQYFGPGTRLTVL.

The chain couples TRBV20-1 to TRBJ2-7; weak D call: TRBD1 (6 bases). CDR3 length equals 14 residues. V lost 1 base and J 4 bases, leaving 14 bases between the germline ends. CDR1 is DFQATT, CDR2 SNEGSKA, per germline (reference sequence). In DNA form, the CDR3 reads TGCAGTGCTAGAGTCCGTGGGGGCGGGTACGAGCAGTACTTC. As protein: CSARVRGGGYEQYF.